Shown below are 13 T cell receptor beta chains from a single sample sequenced in a study of type 1 regulatory T cells. Study findings and constraints: Compared with non-Tr1 cells, Tr1 cells showed a narrower TCR repertoire.

The antigens of these receptors remain unknown. MiXCR, run by TCRdb on the reads, gives a single entry per CDR3 protein. The sample yields some 71,000 distinct CDR3 sequences, less than 25% seen once. The sample taken for sequencing was cultured type 1 regulatory T (Tr1) cells, either the whole culture or a sorted fraction (not recorded which). All receptors come from a human donor in good health.

This chain links TRBV12-3 or TRBV12-4 with TRBJ1-4; D is uncertain. The CDR3 has 13 residues. Between the trimmed V and J ends, which lost 2 bases and 7 bases, there was a span of 8 bases. CDR3 residues: CASSLQSPEKLFF. In nucleotides, the CDR3 is TGTGCCAGCAGTTTACAGAGTCCTGAAAAACTGTTTTTT.

V is TRBV5-1 and J is TRBJ1-4; D call uncertain. The CDR3 consists of 15 residues. V lost 0 bases and J 6 bases, leaving 12 bases between the germline ends. Germline V gene data show CDR1 as SGHRS and CDR2 as YFSETQ. The CDR3 bases are TGCGCCAGCAGCTTGGGGCCGGGAGTAGATGAAAAACTGTTTTTT. It is translated as CASSLGPGVDEKLFF. The whole variable domain, remainder taken from reference TRBV5-1 and TRBJ1-4, is KAGVTQTPRYLIKTRGQQVTLSCSPISGHRSVSWYQQTPGQGLQFLFEYFSETQRNKGNFPGRFSGRQFSNSRSEMNVSTLELGDSALYLCASSLGPGVDEKLFFGSGTQLSVL.

This chain uses TRBV30 with TRBJ1-5; D gene ambiguous. Germline loops: CDR1 GTSNPN, CDR2 SVGIG (reference sequence). V lost 4 bases and J 0 bases, leaving 7 bases between the germline ends. This CDR3 region has 13 residues. Here the CDR3 reads CAWKGNSNQPQHF. In nucleotides, the CDR3 is TGTGCCTGGAAGGGAAATAGCAATCAGCCCCAGCATTTT.

Ten or more counts support this clonotype. The rearrangement uses TRBV10-3 and TRBJ1-1, with unresolved D. V lost 3 bases, J lost 7 bases, and 9 bases lay in between. CDR3 length equals 12 residues. Germline CDR1 is ENHRY and CDR2 is SYGVKD. Here the CDR3 DNA reads TGTGCCATCAGTGATGTAGGGATTGAAGCTTTCTTT. Amino acids: CAISDVGIEAFF.

This clonotype was detected a few times. The V call is TRBV20-1, the J call TRBJ1-1; 8 positions agree with TRBD1. J gave up 11 bases and V 6 bases, and 17 bases lay outside the gene matches. The CDR3 extends over 14 amino acids. Germline V lookup: CDR1 DFQATT, CDR2 SNEGSKA (reference sequence). The CDR3 protein is CSAQGAGRGQHAFF. The CDR3 coding sequence is TGCAGTGCCCAAGGGGCGGGCAGGGGGCAGCATGCTTTCTTT.

This clonotype has a count of ten or more. One end of the junction varies from germline; a read error may be responsible. CDR3 coding DNA: TGTGCCAGCAGCTTGGGGGGGAATGAGCAGTTCTTC. Its protein is CASSLGGNEQFF. V usage is TRBV5-1 and J usage is TRBJ2-1; 7 bases fit TRBD2. The CDR3 is 12 residues long. Germline CDR1 and CDR2: SGHRS and YFSETQ.

V gene TRBV29-1 combines with J gene TRBJ1-2; D uncertain. The CDR3 contains 11 residues. The V end lost 4 bases, the J end lost 3 bases, and 6 bases lay between the germline ends. The V gene's germline CDR1 is SQVTM and CDR2 ANQGSEA. The DNA of the CDR3 is TGCAGCGTTGGGCCAGACTATGGCTACACCTTC. This translates into CSVGPDYGYTF.

In this sample, this clonotype turned up a few times. V is TRBV24-1 and J is TRBJ1-5; D perhaps matches TRBD1 (5 bases). V shed 6 bases and J shed 4 bases, with 9 bases lying between them. The V gene's germline CDR1 is KGHDR and CDR2 SFDVKD. The CDR3 sequence is 13 residues long. The CDR3, as DNA: TGTGCCACCAGTCGGGACGGGAATCAGCCCCAGCATTTT. Protein: CATSRDGNQPQHF.

This clonotype was seen repeatedly, ten times or more. The J gene is TRBJ1-2, the V gene TRBV7-9, with a tentative D call TRBD1 (5 bases). The CDR3 has 14 amino acids. V lost 2 bases and J 2 bases, leaving 9 bases between the germline ends. CDR1 SEHNR and CDR2 FQNEAQ come from the germline V gene (reference sequence). CDR3: CASSLLSGNYGYTF. CDR3 coding DNA: TGTGCCAGCAGCTTACTGTCAGGGAACTATGGCTACACCTTC.

In this sample, this clonotype turned up many times. This chain uses TRBV5-1 with TRBJ2-5, with D hard to call. This CDR3 has 13 residues. Trimming removed 4 bases from V and 0 bases from J, with 7 bases in between. Germline CDR1 is SGHRS and CDR2 is YFSETQ. CDR3 DNA: TGCGCCAGCAGCCCAGACAACCAAGAGACCCAGTACTTC. It specifies CASSPDNQETQYF. Using reference TRBV5-1 and TRBJ2-5 for the parts outside the CDR3, the full variable domain is KAGVTQTPRYLIKTRGQQVTLSCSPISGHRSVSWYQQTPGQGLQFLFEYFSETQRNKGNFPGRFSGRQFSNSRSEMNVSTLELGDSALYLCASSPDNQETQYFGPGTRLLVL.

This clonotype was recorded a few times. The chain links TRBV20-1 to TRBJ1-5; TRBD1 aligns across 11 bases. V trimming: 3 bases; J trimming: 7 bases; junction bases outside the gene matches: 8. CDR3 length: 15 residues. Per germline, CDR1 DFQATT and CDR2 SNEGSKA (reference sequence). This CDR3 reads CSASPGQGVWQPQHF. CDR3 in DNA: TGCAGTGCTAGTCCGGGACAGGGGGTTTGGCAGCCCCAGCATTTT.

This clonotype has more than one count but fewer than ten. V gene TRBV7-2 combines with J gene TRBJ2-2; the match to TRBD1 covers 7 bases. The trim removed 1 base at V and 8 bases at J, leaving 7 bases unmatched. Germline values: CDR1 SGHTA, CDR2 FQGNSA. This CDR3 has 15 residues. CDR3 region: CASSLVGGAVGELFF. CDR3 bases: TGTGCCAGCAGCTTAGTAGGGGGCGCGGTGGGGGAGCTGTTTTTT.

The V gene is TRBV20-1, the J gene TRBJ1-5; possibly TRBD1 for D (5 bases). This CDR3 has 14 amino acids. Trimming left V 6 bases short and J 7 bases short, with 19 bases between. Germline V gene lookup returns CDR1 DFQATT and CDR2 SNEGSKA (reference sequence). CDR3 sequence (DNA): TGCAGTGCCCCCCAGCGGGGGAGAGGACAGCCCCAGCATTTT. This sequence encodes CSAPQRGRGQPQHF.